This T cell receptor (beta chain) was found in a study of long-term antiretroviral therapy in people with HIV. Across the study: The oldest specimens predate the 2015 immediate-ART recommendation by about a decade. Study-wide results and limits: Even long-term ART left TRB diversity below transplant donor controls, despite gains.

Germline CDR1 and CDR2: LNHDA and SQIVND (reference sequence). V gave up 6 bases and J gave up 0 bases, with 10 bases separating them. The CDR3 totals 14 residues. Survey-level immunoSEQ v3.0 assays were run. Sequenced by immunoSEQ multiplex PCR; TCRdb stores in-frame clones only, minus some. The data show some 15,000 clones, with about 82% seen just once and about a sixth held by the top ten. Concerning this clone itself: What it recognizes is unknown.

The sequences come from unsorted PBMCs, collected 1.8 years before starting antiretroviral therapy. This TCR derives from a woman in her 40s with HIV. The V gene is TRBV19, the J gene TRBJ2-3; D is undetermined. For the CDR3, the DNA is TGTGCCAGTAGCCCTCCGGGTAGCACAGATACGCAGTATTTT. Amino acids: CASSPPGSTDTQYF.